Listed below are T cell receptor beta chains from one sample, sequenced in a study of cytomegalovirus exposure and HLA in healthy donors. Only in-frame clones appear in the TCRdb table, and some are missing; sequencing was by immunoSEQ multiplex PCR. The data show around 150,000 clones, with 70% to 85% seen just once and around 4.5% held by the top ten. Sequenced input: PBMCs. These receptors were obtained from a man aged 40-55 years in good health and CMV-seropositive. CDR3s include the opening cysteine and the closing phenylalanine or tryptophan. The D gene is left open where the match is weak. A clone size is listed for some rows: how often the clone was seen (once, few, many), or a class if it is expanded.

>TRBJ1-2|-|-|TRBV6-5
CASSYGGLSNYGYTF
TGTGCCAGCAGTTATGGGGGGTTATCTAACTATGGCTACACCTTC
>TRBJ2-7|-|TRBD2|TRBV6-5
CASSYSTSGNYEQYF
TGTGCCAGCAGTTACTCGACTAGCGGGAACTACGAGCAGTACTTC
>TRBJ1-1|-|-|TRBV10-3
CAISPQGGNTEAFF
TGTGCCATCAGCCCACAAGGGGGGAACACTGAAGCTTTCTTT
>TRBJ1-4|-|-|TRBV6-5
CASTGGSAGEKLFF
TGTGCCAGCACCGGGGGGTCCGCGGGTGAAAAACTGTTTTTT
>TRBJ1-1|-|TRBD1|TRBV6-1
CASSQQGANTEAFF
TGTGCCAGCAGTCAACAGGGGGCGAACACTGAAGCTTTCTTT
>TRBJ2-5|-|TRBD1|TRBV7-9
CASSLSGQRKETQYF
TGTGCCAGCAGCTTGTCGGGACAGCGAAAAGAGACCCAGTACTTC
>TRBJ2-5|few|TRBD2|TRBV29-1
CSVEVAGSFGTQYF
TGCAGCGTTGAGGTAGCGGGATCTTTTGGGACCCAGTACTTC
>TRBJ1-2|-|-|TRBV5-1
CASRQAGGTLNYGYTF
TGCGCCAGCCGCCAAGCCGGAGGGACGCTTAACTATGGCTACACCTTC
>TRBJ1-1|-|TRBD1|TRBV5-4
CASSLDRQGQAFF
TGTGCCAGCAGCTTGGACCGACAGGGGCAAGCTTTCTTT
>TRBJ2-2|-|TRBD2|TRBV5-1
CASSLGLVAGELFF
TGCGCCAGCAGCCTGGGACTAGTCGCCGGGGAGCTGTTTTTT
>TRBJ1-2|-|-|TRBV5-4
CASSLAGGYGYTF
TGTGCCAGCAGCTTGGCGGGGGGCTATGGCTACACCTTC
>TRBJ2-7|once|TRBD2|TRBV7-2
CASSLGGGPYEQYF
TGTGCCAGCAGCTTAGGCGGGGGACCCTACGAGCAGTACTTC
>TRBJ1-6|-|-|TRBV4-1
CASSQAGASNSPLHF
TGCGCCAGCAGCCAAGCAGGGGCCAGTAATTCACCCCTCCACTTT
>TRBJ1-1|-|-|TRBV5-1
CASSYSRHLVEAFF
TGCGCCAGCAGCTACTCCCGACATCTCGTCGAAGCTTTCTTT
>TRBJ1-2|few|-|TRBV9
CASSPQVGQNYGYTF
TGTGCCAGCAGCCCTCAAGTTGGGCAGAACTATGGCTACACCTTC
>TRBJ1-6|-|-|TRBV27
CASSLVSYNSPLHF
TGTGCCAGCAGCCTAGTCTCCTATAATTCACCCCTCCACTTT
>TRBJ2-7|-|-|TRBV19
CASSWGRSAGSYEQYF
TGTGCCAGTAGTTGGGGAAGGAGCGCGGGTTCCTACGAGCAGTACTTC
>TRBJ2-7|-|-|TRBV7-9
CASSLVQGDEQYF
TGTGCCAGCAGCTTAGTACAGGGTGACGAGCAGTACTTC
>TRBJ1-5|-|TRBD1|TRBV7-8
CASGTGDPRPQHF
TGTGCCAGCGGGACAGGGGACCCTAGGCCCCAGCATTTT
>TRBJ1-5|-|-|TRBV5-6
CASSSGEFEPQHF
TGTGCCAGCAGCTCAGGGGAGTTCGAGCCCCAGCATTTT
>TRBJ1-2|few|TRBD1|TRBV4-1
CASSPPGQDHGYYGYTF
TGCGCCAGCAGCCCGCCCGGACAGGACCACGGATACTATGGCTACACCTTC
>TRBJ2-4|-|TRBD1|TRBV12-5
CASGLGRDRGDIQYF
TGTGCTAGTGGTTTGGGCCGGGACAGGGGAGACATTCAGTACTTC
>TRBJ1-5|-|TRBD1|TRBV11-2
CASSLGQGGQPQHF
TGTGCCAGCAGCTTGGGACAGGGGGGACAGCCCCAGCATTTT
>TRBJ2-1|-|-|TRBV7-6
CASSFTQGVDEQFF
TGTGCCAGCAGCTTCACGCAAGGGGTCGATGAGCAGTTCTTC
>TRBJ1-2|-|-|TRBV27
CASSLWGQGGGYTF
TGTGCCAGCAGTTTATGGGGGCAGGGCGGTGGCTACACCTTC
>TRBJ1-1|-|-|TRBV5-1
CASSLNQGLDTEAFF
TGCGCCAGCAGCCTCAACCAGGGATTGGACACTGAAGCTTTCTTT
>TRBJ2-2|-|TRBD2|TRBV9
CASRGAGAPNTGELFF
TGTGCCAGCAGGGGAGCGGGAGCCCCGAACACCGGGGAGCTGTTTTTT
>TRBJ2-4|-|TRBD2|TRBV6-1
CASSGRLAGGHGTKNIQYF
TGTGCCAGCAGTGGGAGACTAGCGGGGGGCCATGGGACCAAAAACATTCAGTACTTC
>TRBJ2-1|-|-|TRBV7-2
CASSLITDNEQFF
TGTGCCAGCAGCTTAATCACAGACAATGAGCAGTTCTTC
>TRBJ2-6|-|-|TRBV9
CASSVRPQPGGANVLTF
TGTGCCAGCAGCGTCCGGCCACAGCCGGGGGGGGCCAACGTCCTGACTTTC
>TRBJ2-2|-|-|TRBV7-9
CASRLSGTNTGELFF
TGTGCCAGCAGACTTAGCGGAACGAACACCGGGGAGCTGTTTTTT
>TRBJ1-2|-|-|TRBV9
CASSGGVIYGYTF
TGTGCCAGCAGCGGGGGGGTAATCTATGGCTACACCTTC
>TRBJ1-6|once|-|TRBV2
CASTPWGGYNSPLHF
TGTGCCAGCACCCCTTGGGGGGGGTATAATTCACCCCTCCACTTT
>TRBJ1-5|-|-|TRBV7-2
CASSETGVNQPQHF
TGTGCCAGCAGCGAAACGGGGGTTAATCAGCCCCAGCATTTT
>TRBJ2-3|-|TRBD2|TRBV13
CASSLMAGGVGDTQYF
TGTGCCAGCAGCTTAATGGCGGGAGGAGTAGGAGATACGCAGTATTTT
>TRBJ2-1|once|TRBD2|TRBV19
CASSSRTSGTAEQFF
TGTGCCAGTAGTTCAAGGACTAGCGGGACCGCTGAGCAGTTCTTC
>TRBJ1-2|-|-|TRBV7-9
CASELRTANYGYTF
TGTGCCAGCGAACTACGGACAGCCAACTATGGCTACACCTTC
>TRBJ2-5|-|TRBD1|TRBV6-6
CASSYLGTGVETQYF
TGTGCCAGCAGTTATCTGGGGACAGGGGTGGAGACCCAGTACTTC
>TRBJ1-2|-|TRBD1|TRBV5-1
CASSPTGWAYGVTF
TGCGCCAGCAGCCCGACAGGGTGGGCTTATGGTGTCACCTTC
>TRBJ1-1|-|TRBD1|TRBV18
CASSPLLTGGNTEAFF
TGTGCCAGCTCACCACTCTTAACAGGGGGGAACACTGAAGCTTTCTTT
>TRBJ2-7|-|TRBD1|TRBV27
CASSLRQGIHEQYF
TGTGCCAGCAGTTTAAGACAGGGGATCCACGAGCAGTACTTC
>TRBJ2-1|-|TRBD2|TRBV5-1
CASSPGLAGSSYNEQFF
TGCGCCAGCAGCCCCGGACTAGCGGGGAGCTCCTACAATGAGCAGTTCTTC
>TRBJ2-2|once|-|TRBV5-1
CASSETTTGELFF
TGCGCCAGCAGCGAGACAACGACCGGGGAGCTGTTTTTT
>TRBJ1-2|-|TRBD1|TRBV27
CASTPLTGGAVSYTF
TGTGCCAGCACCCCCTTGACAGGGGGCGCGGTAAGCTACACCTTC
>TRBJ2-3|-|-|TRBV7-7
CASSLDAADTQYF
TGTGCTAGCAGCTTAGATGCGGCAGATACGCAGTATTTT
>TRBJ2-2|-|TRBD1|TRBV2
CASTLPGQATNTGELFF
TGTGCCAGCACCCTCCCGGGACAGGCCACGAACACCGGGGAGCTGTTTTTT
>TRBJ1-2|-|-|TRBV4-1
CASSQGGGAPHYGYTF
TGCGCCAGCAGCCAAGGGGGAGGGGCTCCTCACTATGGCTACACCTTC
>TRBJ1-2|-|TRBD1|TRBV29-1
CSVEDLQTGDGYGYTF
TGCAGCGTTGAAGATCTTCAGACAGGGGATGGCTATGGCTACACCTTC
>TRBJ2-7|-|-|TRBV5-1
CASRPTQAYEQYF
TGCGCCAGCAGACCCACTCAAGCGTACGAGCAGTACTTC
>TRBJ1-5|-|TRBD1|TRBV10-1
CASPTGERNNQPQHF
TGCGCCAGCCCGACAGGGGAAAGGAACAATCAGCCCCAGCATTTT
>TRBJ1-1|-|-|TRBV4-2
CASSQGFRTEAFF
TGTGCCAGCAGCCAAGGTTTCCGCACTGAAGCTTTCTTT
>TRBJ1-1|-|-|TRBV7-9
CASSARVNTEAFF
TGTGCCAGCAGCGCACGGGTGAACACTGAAGCTTTCTTT
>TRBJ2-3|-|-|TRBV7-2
CASSLSADTQYF
TGTGCCAGCAGCCTTAGTGCAGATACGCAGTATTTT
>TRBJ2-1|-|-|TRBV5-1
CASSNRRLNADEQFF
TGCGCCAGCAGCAACCGACGCCTCAACGCGGATGAGCAGTTCTTC